A single sample gave rise to the 21 T cell receptor beta chains below, sequenced in a study of CD8 T cells in Susac syndrome. RNA, at roughly 0.45 to 1 ug, was reverse transcribed with random hexamers. TCRdb reprocessed the immunoSEQ multiplex PCR reads with MiXCR, giving one entry per CDR3 protein. The sample holds around 270,000 distinct CDR3 sequences; 89% are singletons and the top ten take around 0.18%. The specimen was CD8+ T cells from PBMCs. These receptors all stem from a human donor with multiple sclerosis.

This chain links TRBV28 with TRBJ1-1; D is perhaps TRBD1 (6 bases). There are 15 residues in the CDR3. Per the germline V gene, CDR1 is MDHEN and CDR2 is SYDVKM. The germline V and J ends were trimmed by 6 bases and 0 bases, with 14 bases remaining between them. CDR3 amino acids: CASREQGPLNTEAFF. The CDR3 region has the DNA TGTGCCAGCAGGGAACAGGGCCCTTTGAACACTGAAGCTTTCTTT.

The rearrangement joins TRBV6-1 to TRBJ1-2, with 8 bases identical to TRBD1. Germline loops: CDR1 MNHNS, CDR2 SASEGT. There are 14 residues in the CDR3. V lost 9 bases and J lost 4; bases outside the gene matches: 10. CDR3 bases: TGTGCCAGTGGGACAGGAGAGGGTCCCTATGGCTACACCTTC. Amino acid sequence: CASGTGEGPYGYTF.

The chain links TRBV6-5 to TRBJ1-2; possibly TRBD1 for D (5 bases). Trimming left V 3 bases short and J 5 bases short, with 22 bases between. Per germline, CDR1 MNHEY and CDR2 SVGAGI. The CDR3 extends over 17 amino acids. The CDR3 nucleotides read TGTGCCAGCAGTTATTCGGGGTCTGCGCAGGGCGGATATGGCTACACCTTC. Encoded protein: CASSYSGSAQGGYGYTF.

The V and J genes are TRBV19 and TRBJ2-1; D is ambiguous. The CDR3 loop spans 14 amino acids. CDR1 LNHDA and CDR2 SQIVND come from the germline V gene (reference sequence). The V end lost 6 bases, the J end lost 5 bases, and 14 bases lay between the germline ends. The CDR3 region has the DNA TGTGCCAGTAGGATTGCACAGAGTAACAATGAGCAGTTCTTC. Translating it yields CASRIAQSNNEQFF.

The chain joins TRBV7-9 to TRBJ2-1; 9 bases match TRBD2. Unmatched junction bases numbered 3, after V lost 6 bases and J lost 6 bases. The CDR3 is 13 amino acids. Germline assignment: CDR1 SEHNR and CDR2 FQNEAQ (reference sequence). The CDR3 DNA reads TGTGCCAGCAGGCCGACTAGCGGCAATGAGCAGTTCTTC. Residues: CASRPTSGNEQFF.

For this clonotype: The DNA is omitted, as the CDR3 cannot be located on it reliably, and the CDR3 follows TCRdb's listing. The chain joins TRBV27 to TRBJ1-4. The CDR3 region is 15 residues in length, termini included. The germline gives CDR1 MNHEY, CDR2 SMNVEV (reference sequence). CDR3 sequence: CASSTSTGINEKLFF.

This chain links TRBV28 with TRBJ2-7; 11 bases are a match to TRBD1. The CDR3 covers 14 residues. Per the germline V gene, CDR1 is MDHEN and CDR2 is SYDVKM. After removal of 6 bases from V and 6 bases from J, the junction contained 7 bases not matched to a gene. The CDR3 DNA is TGTGCCAGCAGCCAGTGGACAGGGGGCCTCGAGCAGTACTTC. Its translation: CASSQWTGGLEQYF.

The rearrangement uses TRBV7-3 and TRBJ1-1; 8 bases match TRBD1. Germline-derived CDR1 and CDR2 are SGHTA and FQGTGA. After removal of 1 base from V and 4 bases from J, the junction contained 5 bases not matched to a gene. The CDR3 totals 15 residues. CDR3 coding DNA: TGTGCCAGCAGCTTAAAGGGAACAGGGGGCACTGAAGCTTTCTTT. It is translated as CASSLKGTGGTEAFF.

This chain joins TRBV4-1 and TRBJ2-1; 8 nucleotides line up with TRBD1. The V segment lost 5 bases and the J segment 8 bases; nucleotides outside the gene matches: 2. Germline loops: CDR1 MGHRA, CDR2 YSYEKL. The CDR3 totals 12 residues. The DNA of the CDR3 is TGCGCCAGCAGCGAGACAGGGGATGAGCAGTTCTTC. It encodes CASSETGDEQFF.

V is TRBV4-3 and J is TRBJ2-5; D is ambiguous. In germline, CDR1 is LGHNA, CDR2 YSLEER. V was clipped by 1 base and J by 3 bases, with 6 bases between them. This CDR3 comprises 13 residues. The CDR3 bases are TGCGCCAGCAGCCAAGTGATGGAAGAGACCCAGTACTTC. This gives the protein CASSQVMEETQYF.

This clonotype appeared a single time. V is TRBV24-1 and J is TRBJ2-1; D ambiguous. V was shortened by 4 bases and J by 6 bases, with 6 bases between the two germline ends. Germline V gives CDR1 KGHDR, CDR2 SFDVKD. There are 12 residues in the CDR3. The chain's CDR3 is CATSESLNEQFF. The DNA for the CDR3 is TGTGCCACCAGTGAAAGCCTCAATGAGCAGTTCTTC.

The count of this clonotype is one. This chain uses TRBV19 with TRBJ2-7; possible D gene TRBD1, 6 bases. Trimming pared 5 bases from V and 6 bases from J, leaving 17 bases between. Germline V gene sequence: CDR1 LNHDA, CDR2 SQIVND (reference sequence). The CDR3 covers 14 residues. CDR3 coding DNA: TGTGCCAGTAGTTCACAGAGGTCCAGGGGCGAGCAGTACTTC. Its translation: CASSSQRSRGEQYF.

The chain recombines TRBV29-1 with TRBJ2-1; 14 bases agree with TRBD2. V gave up 6 bases and J gave up 8 bases; unmatched junction bases: 9. The CDR3 spans 15 residues. The germline V gene has CDR1 SQVTM and CDR2 ANQGSEA. As DNA, the CDR3 is TGCAGCGTCGCGGGACTAGCGGGAGAAGGCTATGAGCAGTTCTTC. Its protein product is CSVAGLAGEGYEQFF.

The rearrangement joins TRBV7-9 to TRBJ2-5, with 10 bases fitting TRBD1. V shed 4 bases and J 5 bases; nucleotides not matched to a gene: 7. Germline CDR1 is SEHNR and CDR2 is FQNEAQ (reference sequence). The CDR3 runs 15 residues. For the CDR3, the DNA is TGTGCCAGCAGCTCCCGGGACAGGGGTAGGGAGACCCAGTACTTC. Encoded protein: CASSSRDRGRETQYF.

The chain joins TRBV7-9 to TRBJ1-5; no clear D gene. Trimming removed 3 bases from V and 2 bases from J, with 8 bases in between. The CDR3 runs 14 residues. Germline V gene lookup returns CDR1 SEHNR and CDR2 FQNEAQ (reference sequence). The CDR3 coding sequence is TGTGCCAGCAGCTTCAATGGGGGCAATCAGCCCCAGCATTTT. Translation gives CASSFNGGNQPQHF.

This clonotype showed up just once. The V and J genes are TRBV30 and TRBJ1-1; D not resolved. Trimming cost V 0 bases and J 4 bases, with 12 bases left between them. The length of the CDR3 is 14 residues. Germline CDR1 reads GTSNPN; CDR2 reads SVGIG (reference sequence). CDR3 sequence (DNA): TGTGCCTGGAGTGTACCTCTGAGGTCCACTGAAGCTTTCTTT. Amino acids: CAWSVPLRSTEAFF.

V and J are TRBV6-2 or TRBV6-3 and TRBJ2-1; 8 bases fit TRBD2. The J segment lost 9 bases and the V segment lost 8 bases, leaving 9 bases of the junction unmatched. The CDR3 loop spans 13 amino acids. Per germline, CDR1 MNHEY and CDR2 SVGEGT. The CDR3, as DNA: TGTGCCAGCTACGAACATAGCGGGGTTGAGCAGTTCTTC. Translating gives CASYEHSGVEQFF.

The CDR3 is CASSTLHGTSNNYGYTF. CDR3 coding DNA: TGTGCCAGCAGCACTCTTCACGGGACAAGTAACAACTATGGCTACACCTTC. The chain recombines TRBV28 with TRBJ1-2, with D possibly being TRBD1 (6 bases). Germline assignment: CDR1 MDHEN and CDR2 SYDVKM. The CDR3 is made up of 17 amino acids. V was cut by 6 bases and J by 2 bases, with 22 bases left in between.

The V and J genes are TRBV28 and TRBJ2-2; a possible D gene is TRBD2 (6 bases). Germline loops: CDR1 MDHEN, CDR2 SYDVKM. V lost 7 bases to trimming and J lost 4 bases, with 10 bases between them. The CDR3 is 13 residues long. This CDR3 reads CASTAGFTGELFF. CDR3 sequence (DNA): TGTGCCAGCACCGCGGGATTCACCGGGGAGCTGTTTTTT.

The chain uses TRBV19 and TRBJ2-2, with D maybe TRBD2 (5 bases). Germline V lookup: CDR1 LNHDA, CDR2 SQIVND (reference sequence). V lost 6 bases, J lost 4 bases, and 15 bases lay in between. This CDR3 contains 15 residues. As DNA, the CDR3 is TGTGCCAGTAGCCGCGTGGAGGAAACCACCGGGGAGCTGTTTTTT. Translated: CASSRVEETTGELFF.

The chain is built from TRBV4-3 and TRBJ2-1, with TRBD2 identical over 12 bases. The length of the CDR3 is 16 residues. Germline V lookup: CDR1 LGHNA, CDR2 YSLEER. Unmatched junction bases numbered 7, after V lost 4 bases and J lost 6 bases. CDR3 loop: CASSPTASGRANEQFF. The DNA for the CDR3 is TGCGCCAGCAGCCCTACGGCTAGCGGGAGGGCCAATGAGCAGTTCTTC.